This TCR beta chain was recorded in a study of T cell changes during pregnancy in multiple sclerosis. The germline gives CDR1 LGHNA, CDR2 YNFKEQ. The length of the CDR3 is 15 residues. Trimming removed 5 bases from V and 3 bases from J; junction bases left unmatched: 7. Libraries were prepared by immunoSEQ multiplex PCR; TCRdb keeps only in-frame clonotypes and omits some of them. This repertoire shows about 77,000 clones, about 93% found once; its top ten account for 2.5% to 3%. The chain has TRBV4-2 and TRBJ2-7; 10 bases match TRBD1. The receptor was derived from a female donor in good health, enrolled as a control in a pregnancy study. Here the sequenced sample was peripheral blood, taken after pregnancy. Here the CDR3 reads CASSDRDRGLYEQYF. The CDR3 nucleotides are TGTGCCAGCAGCGACCGGGACAGGGGCCTCTACGAGCAGTACTTC.